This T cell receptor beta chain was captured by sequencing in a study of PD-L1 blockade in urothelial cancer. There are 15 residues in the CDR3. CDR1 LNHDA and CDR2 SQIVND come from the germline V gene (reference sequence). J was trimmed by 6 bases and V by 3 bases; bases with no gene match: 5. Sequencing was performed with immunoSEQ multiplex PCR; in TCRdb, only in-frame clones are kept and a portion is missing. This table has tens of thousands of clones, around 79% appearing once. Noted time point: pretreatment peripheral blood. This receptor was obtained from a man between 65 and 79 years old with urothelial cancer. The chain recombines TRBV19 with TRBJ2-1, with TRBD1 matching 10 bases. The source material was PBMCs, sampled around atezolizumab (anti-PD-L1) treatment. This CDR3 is CASSIRQGAINEQFF. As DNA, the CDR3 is TGTGCCAGTAGTATCAGACAGGGGGCAATCAATGAGCAGTTCTTC.